This record looks at one TCR beta chain sequence and its context. The data belong to a study of cytomegalovirus exposure and HLA in healthy donors. The CDR3 spans 12 residues. Germline CDR1 LNHDA, CDR2 SQIVND (reference sequence). Trimming pared 1 base from V and 8 bases from J, leaving 8 bases between. Sampled while nominally healthy, donors likely had unrecorded immune exposures. PCR primers comprised 60 Vbeta and 13 Jbeta primers. Repertoires were generated with immunoSEQ multiplex PCR, while TCRdb's copy carries only in-frame clones and drops some. Among 130,000 or so clones listed, more than 8% were seen once.

J is TRBJ1-2 and V is TRBV19; D is uncertain. The origin of this receptor is a man in his forties or fifties in good health and CMV-seronegative. The sample taken for sequencing was PBMCs. CDR3 loop: CASSIGAAGYTF. Written as DNA, the CDR3 is TGTGCCAGTAGTATAGGCGCGGCGGGCTACACCTTC.